This entry is about one T cell receptor beta chain. A read error may produce the germline difference seen at one junction end. RNA transcripts provided the source from which TCR beta CDR3 regions were amplified. First-round RT-PCR targeting the TCR CDR3 was performed with the HTBI primer set. TCRdb processed the multiplex PCR reads anew with MiXCR; each CDR3 protein has one entry. The sample carries more than 550,000 distinct CDR3 sequences, less than 45% recorded once. The CDR3 is 16 amino acids. CDR1 MNHEY and CDR2 SVGAGI come from the germline V gene. Lactation, pregnancy, other autoimmune disease or uncontrolled infection led to exclusion of patients. The data were taken from a study of T cells in Graves' hyperthyroidism and ophthalmopathy.

The specimen was peripheral blood or thyroid tissue (not recorded which). This receptor was taken from an adult man with Graves' disease, either hyperthyroidism or ophthalmopathy (not recorded which). The chain joins TRBV6-5 to TRBJ2-5; D may correspond to TRBD1 or TRBD2 (5 bases each). CDR3 bases: TGTGCCATCAGTTACTCCCTAGGGCAGGGAGAAGAGACCCAGTACTTC. Its protein product is CAISYSLGQGEETQYF.